This passage covers 16 T cell receptor beta chains from one sample sequenced in a study of T-cell reconstitution after alpha-beta-depleted transplantation in children (dated by TCRdb to 2015 to 2016). Preparation of the library involved PCR. Instrument used: Illumina HiSeq 2500. To normalize quantification of the TCRbeta repertoire, the TCR libraries were built with molecular barcoding that relied on unique molecular identifiers. TCRdb handled the public reads itself, with Q25 trimming in fastp and clone calling in MiXCR, and kept productive beta chains. One record per CDR3 amino acid sequence lists the most common genes and DNA. The sample yields about 76,000 distinct CDR3 sequences; roughly 13% were counted once. The ten largest clones take up about 25% of the sample. Explained via the paper, the treatment or condition label denotes: allogeneic hematopoietic cell transplantation with graft depleted of TCRalphabeta T cells and CD19 B cells.

Sequencing used PBMCs, mostly from graft donor cells, obtained 180 days after TCRalphabeta/CD19-depleted stem cell transplant. Receptors originate from a male patient between 2 and 9 years old who had a stem cell transplant for acute lymphoblastic leukemia, so the T cells may come from the graft donor.

This chain uses TRBV6-6 with TRBJ2-7, with D hard to call. The germline V and J ends were trimmed by 8 bases and 0 bases, with 8 bases remaining between them. The CDR3 has 12 amino acids. CDR1 and CDR2 (germline): MNHNY, SVGAGI (reference sequence). The CDR3, as DNA: TGTGCCAGCCTGCGACACTCCTACGAGCAGTACTTC. Translation gives CASLRHSYEQYF.

The gene calls are TRBV5-1 and TRBJ2-5, with 10 bases identical to TRBD2. CDR3 size: 18 residues. V trimming: 0 bases; J trimming: 1 base; junction bases outside the gene matches: 9. The germline gives CDR1 SGHRS, CDR2 YFSETQ. The CDR3 sequence is CASSLALVAGGLQETQYF. The CDR3 region has the DNA TGCGCCAGCAGCTTGGCCCTGGTAGCGGGGGGCCTCCAAGAGACCCAGTACTTC.

This clonotype showed up just a few times. The V and J genes are TRBV7-2 and TRBJ2-1; TRBD2 agrees at 12 bases. The CDR3 has 15 amino acids. Trimming cost V 3 bases and J 10 bases; bases outside gene matches: 7. The germline V gene has CDR1 SGHTA and CDR2 FQGNSA. DNA of the CDR3: TGTGCCAGCAGCTTTCCTCTAGCGGGGGGGCGAGAGCAGTTCTTC. Its translation is CASSFPLAGGREQFF.

The sample holds a few counts of this clonotype. The J gene is TRBJ1-5, the V gene TRBV11-2; 7 bases are shared with TRBD1. The CDR3 is made up of 16 amino acids. Germline CDR1 reads SGHAT; CDR2 reads FQNNGV. With V trimmed by 3 bases and J by 11 bases, 16 bases remained unmatched. DNA for the CDR3: TGTGCCAGCAGCTTCATCTACAGGGGTGGATTGGAGACCCAGCATTTT. The encoded protein is CASSFIYRGGLETQHF.

Sample share makes this clonotype medium-sized (0.01 to 0.1%). The CDR3: CASKDGRAQYF. As DNA, the CDR3 is TGCGCCAGCAAGGACGGACGGGCCCAGTACTTC. The V and J genes are TRBV10-2 and TRBJ2-5; D gene unclear. V lost 7 bases and J 9 bases, leaving 12 bases between the germline ends. This CDR3 is 11 amino acids long. Germline loops: CDR1 WSHSY, CDR2 SAAADI.

This clonotype was recorded at least ten times. This rearrangement joins TRBV9 to TRBJ1-2; weak D call: TRBD1 (6 bases). The CDR3 contains 13 residues. The V end was cut by 8 bases, the J end by 2 bases, with 13 bases between. The germline V gene has CDR1 SGDLS and CDR2 YYNGEE. CDR3 sequence (DNA): TGTGCCAGTTACAGGGAGGGAAACTATGGCTACACCTTC. It encodes CASYREGNYGYTF.

The chain has TRBV19 and TRBJ2-1, with TRBD2 as a possible D gene (5 bases). Trimming removed 2 bases from V and 4 bases from J, with 15 bases in between. The CDR3 is 16 residues long. Germline-derived CDR1 and CDR2 are LNHDA and SQIVND (reference sequence). CDR3 DNA: TGTGCCAGTAGTATACCGCCGGCTAGCAGTTACAATGAGCAGTTCTTC. Protein sequence: CASSIPPASSYNEQFF.

This clonotype was counted between two and nine times. This sequence joins TRBV20-1 and TRBJ1-5; 8 bases map to TRBD1. This CDR3 is built from 15 residues. Germline CDR1 is DFQATT and CDR2 is SNEGSKA (reference sequence). The V gene end was trimmed by 0 bases and the J gene end by 8 bases; junction bases not matched to a gene: 9. CDR3 region: CSARDLVDREEPQHF. In DNA, the CDR3 is TGCAGTGCTAGAGATCTGGTGGACAGGGAGGAGCCCCAGCATTTT.

This chain joins TRBV7-8 and TRBJ2-1; 12 bases agree with TRBD2. The germline V gene has CDR1 SGHVS and CDR2 FQNEAQ. The CDR3 is 14 amino acids. After removal of 4 bases from V and 12 bases from J, the junction contained 7 bases not matched to a gene. CDR3 nucleotides: TGTGCCAGCAGCTCCCGACTAGCGGGGGCTCTGCAGTTCTTC. Translated, it gives CASSSRLAGALQFF.

The table lists this clonotype with a few counts. A read error may explain this, as a much larger clone is one base away. The chain uses TRBV12-3 or TRBV12-4 and TRBJ2-7, with 9 bases lining up with TRBD1. This CDR3 has 15 amino acids. Germline trimming cut 5 bases from V and 1 base from J; bases unmatched to any gene: 6. The CDR3 sequence: CASSPGTGTSYEQYF. DNA for the CDR3: TGTGCCAGCAGTCCCGGGACAGGGACTTCCTACGAGCAGTACTTC.

On this clonotype: At one end the junction does not follow the germline gene, possibly because of a read error. This chain uses TRBV7-2 with TRBJ1-4; a weak D match, TRBD1 (6 bases). The CDR3 sequence is 14 residues long. Germline loops: CDR1 SGHTA, CDR2 FQGNSA. This chain's CDR3 is CVSSRPGQTKKLFF. CDR3 nucleotide sequence: TGTGTCAGCAGCCGCCCGGGACAAACGAAAAAACTGTTTTTT. The full variable domain, its missing parts supplied by reference TRBV7-2 and TRBJ1-4, is GAGVSQSPSNKVTEKGKDVELRCDPISGHTALYWYRQSLGQGLEFLIYFQGNSAPDKSGLPSDRFSAERTGGSVSTLTIQRTQQEDSAVYLCVSSRPGQTKKLFFGSGTQLSVL.

This clonotype was counted at least ten times. The chain has TRBV5-6 and TRBJ2-4, with D possibly being TRBD1 (5 bases). Trimming left V 1 base short and J 0 bases short, with 11 bases between. The CDR3 runs to 16 residues. Looked up from germline, CDR1 is SGHDT and CDR2 is YYEEEE. The CDR3 coding sequence is TGTGCCAGCAGCTTGAGCTATGGACAAGCCAAAAACATTCAGTACTTC. Amino acids: CASSLSYGQAKNIQYF.

This clonotype showed up many times. The V gene is TRBV20-1, the J gene TRBJ1-5, with 10 bases identical to TRBD1. Per the germline V gene, CDR1 is DFQATT and CDR2 is SNEGSKA (reference sequence). The trim removed 6 bases at V and 3 bases at J, leaving 8 bases unmatched. The CDR3 is 15 residues long. The CDR3 loop reads CSADTRQGANQPQHF. CDR3 nucleotides: TGCAGTGCCGATACTCGACAGGGGGCCAATCAGCCCCAGCATTTT.

This rearrangement joins TRBV11-2 to TRBJ2-1; 12 nucleotides match TRBD2. V gave up 1 base and J gave up 0 bases; unmatched junction bases: 10. This CDR3 is built from 20 residues. The germline V gene encodes CDR1 SGHAT and CDR2 FQNNGV. The CDR3 DNA reads TGTGCCAGCAGCTTAGTTCGGACTAGCGGGATAGAAGGCTCCTACAATGAGCAGTTCTTC. The encoded protein is CASSLVRTSGIEGSYNEQFF.

This clonotype showed up just a few times. The chain has TRBV7-9 and TRBJ1-2, with TRBD1 matching over 7 bases. The ends lost 2 bases at V and 4 bases at J; junction bases unmatched: 13. CDR3 length equals 17 residues. CDR1 SEHNR and CDR2 FQNEAQ come from the germline V gene (reference sequence). In DNA form, the CDR3 reads TGTGCCAGCAGCTTAACTCCCCCCAGGGGGATGGGCTATGGCTACACCTTC. Its protein is CASSLTPPRGMGYGYTF.

The rearrangement uses TRBV27 and TRBJ1-1; D uncertain. V lost 6 bases, J lost 4 bases, and 9 bases lay in between. This CDR3 comprises 12 residues. From germline, CDR1 is MNHEY and CDR2 SMNVEV (reference sequence). This chain's CDR3 is CASRTHLTEAFF. In DNA, the CDR3 is TGTGCCAGCAGGACCCATCTCACTGAAGCTTTCTTT.